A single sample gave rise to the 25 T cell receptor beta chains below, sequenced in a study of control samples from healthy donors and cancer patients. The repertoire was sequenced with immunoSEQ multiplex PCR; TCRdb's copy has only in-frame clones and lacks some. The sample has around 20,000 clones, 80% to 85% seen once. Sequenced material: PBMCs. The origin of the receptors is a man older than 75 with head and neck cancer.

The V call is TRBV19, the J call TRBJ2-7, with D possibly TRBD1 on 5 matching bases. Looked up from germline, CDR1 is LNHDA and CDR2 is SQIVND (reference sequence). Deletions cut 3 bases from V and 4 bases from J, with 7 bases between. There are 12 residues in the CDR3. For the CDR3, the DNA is TGTGCCAGTAGTATGACAGAATACGAGCAGTACTTC. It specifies CASSMTEYEQYF.

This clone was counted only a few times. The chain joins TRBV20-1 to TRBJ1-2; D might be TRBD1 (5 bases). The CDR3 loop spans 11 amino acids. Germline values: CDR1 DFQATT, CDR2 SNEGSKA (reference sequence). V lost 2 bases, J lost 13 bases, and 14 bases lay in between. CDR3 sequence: CSARRDSLSTF. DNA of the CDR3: TGCAGTGCTAGACGGGACTCCCTTTCCACCTTC.

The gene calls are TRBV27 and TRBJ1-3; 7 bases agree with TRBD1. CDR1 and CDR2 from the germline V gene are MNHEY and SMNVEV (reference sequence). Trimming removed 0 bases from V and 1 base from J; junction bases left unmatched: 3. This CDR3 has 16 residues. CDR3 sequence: CASSLSMTGSGNTIYF. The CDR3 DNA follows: TGTGCCAGCAGTTTATCCATGACAGGGTCTGGAAACACCATATATTTT.

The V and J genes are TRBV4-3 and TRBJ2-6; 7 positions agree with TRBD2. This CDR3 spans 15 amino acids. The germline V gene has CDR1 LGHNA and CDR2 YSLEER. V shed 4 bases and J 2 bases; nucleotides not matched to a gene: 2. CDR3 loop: CASSPGGTGANVLTF. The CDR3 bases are TGCGCCAGCAGCCCGGGGGGTACTGGGGCCAACGTCCTGACTTTC.

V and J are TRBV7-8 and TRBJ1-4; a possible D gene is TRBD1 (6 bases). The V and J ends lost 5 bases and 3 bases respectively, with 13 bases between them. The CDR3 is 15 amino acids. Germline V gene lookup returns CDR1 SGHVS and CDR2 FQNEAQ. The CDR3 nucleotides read TGTGCCAGCAGCCCGCGCGGGACATCTAATGAAAAACTGTTTTTT. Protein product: CASSPRGTSNEKLFF.

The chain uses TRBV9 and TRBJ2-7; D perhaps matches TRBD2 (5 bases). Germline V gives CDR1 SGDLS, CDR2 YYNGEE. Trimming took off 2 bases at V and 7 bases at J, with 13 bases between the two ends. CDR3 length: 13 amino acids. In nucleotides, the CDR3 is TGTGCCAGCAGCGTTCTCGATCCGGGGGAGCAGTACTTC. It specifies CASSVLDPGEQYF.

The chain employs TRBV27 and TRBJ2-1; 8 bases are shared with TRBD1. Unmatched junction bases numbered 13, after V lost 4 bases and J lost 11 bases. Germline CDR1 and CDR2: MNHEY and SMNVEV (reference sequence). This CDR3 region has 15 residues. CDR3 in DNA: TGTGCCAGCAGTTCAAATGACCTCGACAGGGGAAAGCAGTTCTTC. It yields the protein CASSSNDLDRGKQFF.

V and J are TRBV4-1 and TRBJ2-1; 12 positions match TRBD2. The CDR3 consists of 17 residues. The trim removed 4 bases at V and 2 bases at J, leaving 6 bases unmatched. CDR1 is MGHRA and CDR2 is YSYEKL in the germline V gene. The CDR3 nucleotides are TGCGCCAGCAGCCCTAGACTAGCGGGAGACGCCTACAATGAGCAGTTCTTC. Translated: CASSPRLAGDAYNEQFF.

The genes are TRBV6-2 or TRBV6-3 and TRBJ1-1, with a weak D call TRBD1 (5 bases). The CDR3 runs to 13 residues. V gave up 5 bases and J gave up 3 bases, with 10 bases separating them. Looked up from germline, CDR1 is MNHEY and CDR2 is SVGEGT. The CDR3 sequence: CASSVGTHTEAFF. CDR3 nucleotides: TGTGCCAGCAGTGTCGGGACTCACACTGAAGCTTTCTTT.

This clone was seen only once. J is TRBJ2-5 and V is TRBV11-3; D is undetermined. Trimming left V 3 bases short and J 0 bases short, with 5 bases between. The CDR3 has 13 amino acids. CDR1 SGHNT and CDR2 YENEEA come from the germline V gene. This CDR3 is CASSFRDQETQYF. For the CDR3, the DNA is TGTGCCAGCAGCTTTCGAGACCAAGAGACCCAGTACTTC.

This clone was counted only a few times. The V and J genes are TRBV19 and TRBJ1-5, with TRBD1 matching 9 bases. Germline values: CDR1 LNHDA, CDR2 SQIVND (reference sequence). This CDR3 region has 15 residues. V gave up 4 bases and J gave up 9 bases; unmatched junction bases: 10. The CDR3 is CASSTPGQGRGPQHF. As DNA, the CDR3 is TGTGCCAGTAGTACACCGGGACAGGGTCGGGGGCCCCAGCATTTT.

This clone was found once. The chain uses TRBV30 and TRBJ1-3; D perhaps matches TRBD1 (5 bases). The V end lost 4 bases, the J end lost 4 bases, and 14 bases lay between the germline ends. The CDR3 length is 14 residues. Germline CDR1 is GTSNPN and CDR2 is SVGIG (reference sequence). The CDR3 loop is CAWNPPGTGNTIYF. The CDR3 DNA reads TGTGCCTGGAACCCTCCCGGGACGGGAAACACCATATATTTT. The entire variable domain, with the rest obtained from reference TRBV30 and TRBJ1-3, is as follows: SQTIHQWPATLVQPVGSPLSLECTVEGTSNPNLYWYRQAAGRGLQLLFYSVGIGQISSEVPQNLSASRPQDRQFILSSKKLLLSDSGFYLCAWNPPGTGNTIYFGEGSWLTVV.

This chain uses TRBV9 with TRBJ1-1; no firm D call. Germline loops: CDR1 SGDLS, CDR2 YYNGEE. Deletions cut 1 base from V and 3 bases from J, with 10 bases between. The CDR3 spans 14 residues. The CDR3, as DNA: TGTGCCAGCAGCGTATACCCTTCGGACACTGAAGCTTTCTTT. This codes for CASSVYPSDTEAFF.

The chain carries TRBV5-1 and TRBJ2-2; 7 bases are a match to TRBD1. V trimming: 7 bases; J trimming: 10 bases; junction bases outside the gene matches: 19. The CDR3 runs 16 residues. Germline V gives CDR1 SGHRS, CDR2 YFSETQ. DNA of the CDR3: TGCGCCAGCGGCGAGGGACAGCAAAGGCCGGACGCGGAGCTGTTTTTT. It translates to CASGEGQQRPDAELFF.

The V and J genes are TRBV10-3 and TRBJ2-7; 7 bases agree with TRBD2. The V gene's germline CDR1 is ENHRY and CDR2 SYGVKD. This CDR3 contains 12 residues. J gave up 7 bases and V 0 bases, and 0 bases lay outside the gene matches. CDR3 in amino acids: CAISESGGEQYF. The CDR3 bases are TGTGCCATCAGTGAGTCGGGGGGGGAGCAGTACTTC.

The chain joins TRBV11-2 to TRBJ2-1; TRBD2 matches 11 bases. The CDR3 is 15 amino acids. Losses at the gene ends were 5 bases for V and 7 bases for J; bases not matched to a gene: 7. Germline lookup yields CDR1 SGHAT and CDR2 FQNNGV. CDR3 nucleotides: TGTGCCAGCAGCCCAACTAGCGGGAGTTTAAATGAGCAGTTCTTC. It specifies CASSPTSGSLNEQFF. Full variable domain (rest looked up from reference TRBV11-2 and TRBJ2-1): EAGVAQSPRYKIIEKRQSVAFWCNPISGHATLYWYQQILGQGPKLLIQFQNNGVVDDSQLPKDRFSAERLKGVDSTLKIQPAKLEDSAVYLCASSPTSGSLNEQFFGPGTRLTVL.

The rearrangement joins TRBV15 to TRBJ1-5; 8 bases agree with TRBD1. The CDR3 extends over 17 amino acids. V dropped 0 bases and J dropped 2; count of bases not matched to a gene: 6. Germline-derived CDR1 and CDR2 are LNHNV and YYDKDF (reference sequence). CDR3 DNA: TGTGCCACCAGCAGAGAGGACAGGGACGGGCGCAATCAGCCCCAGCATTTT. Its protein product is CATSREDRDGRNQPQHF.

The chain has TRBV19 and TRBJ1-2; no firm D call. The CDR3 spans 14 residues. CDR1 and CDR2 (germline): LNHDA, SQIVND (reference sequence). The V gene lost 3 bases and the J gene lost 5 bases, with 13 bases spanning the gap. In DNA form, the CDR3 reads TGTGCCAGTAGTATCAGGAACCTGGGATATGGCTACACCTTC. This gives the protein CASSIRNLGYGYTF.

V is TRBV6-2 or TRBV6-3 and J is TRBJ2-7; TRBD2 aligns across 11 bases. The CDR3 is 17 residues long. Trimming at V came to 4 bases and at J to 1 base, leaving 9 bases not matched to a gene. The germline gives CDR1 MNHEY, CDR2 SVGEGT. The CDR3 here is CASSSYPLAGVSYEQYF. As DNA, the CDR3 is TGTGCCAGCAGTTCGTACCCACTAGCGGGAGTATCCTACGAGCAGTACTTC.

The CDR3 here is CAISGGGSSSYNEQFF. As DNA, the CDR3 is TGTGCCATCAGTGGTGGGGGGTCGAGCTCCTACAATGAGCAGTTCTTC. The chain employs TRBV10-3 and TRBJ2-1; D might be TRBD2 (6 bases). CDR3 size: 16 residues. CDR1 is ENHRY, CDR2 SYGVKD, per germline. V was shortened by 4 bases and J by 0 bases, with 13 bases between the two germline ends.

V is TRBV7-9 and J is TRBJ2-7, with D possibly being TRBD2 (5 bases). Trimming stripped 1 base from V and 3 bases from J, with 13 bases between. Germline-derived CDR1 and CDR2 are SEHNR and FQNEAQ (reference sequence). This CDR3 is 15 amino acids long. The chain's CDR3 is CASSLGSGLLYEQYF. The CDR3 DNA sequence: TGTGCCAGCAGCTTAGGGTCAGGACTTCTCTACGAGCAGTACTTC.

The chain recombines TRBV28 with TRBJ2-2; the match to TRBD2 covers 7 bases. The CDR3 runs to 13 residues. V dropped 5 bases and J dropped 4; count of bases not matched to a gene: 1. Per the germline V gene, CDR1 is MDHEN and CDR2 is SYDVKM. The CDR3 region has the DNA TGTGCCAGCAGTGGGGGGGGCACCGGGGAGCTGTTTTTT. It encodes CASSGGGTGELFF.

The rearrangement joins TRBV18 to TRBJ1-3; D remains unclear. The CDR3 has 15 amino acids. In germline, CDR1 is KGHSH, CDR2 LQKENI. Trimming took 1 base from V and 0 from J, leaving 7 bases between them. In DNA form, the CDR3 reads TGTGCCAGCTCACCACAGGATAGCTCTGGAAACACCATATATTTT. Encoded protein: CASSPQDSSGNTIYF.

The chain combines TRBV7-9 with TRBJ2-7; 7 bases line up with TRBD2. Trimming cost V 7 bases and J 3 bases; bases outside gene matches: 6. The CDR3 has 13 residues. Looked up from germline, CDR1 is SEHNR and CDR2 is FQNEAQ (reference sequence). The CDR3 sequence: CASTRTGGYEQYF. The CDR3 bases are TGTGCCAGCACCCGGACGGGGGGCTACGAGCAGTACTTC.

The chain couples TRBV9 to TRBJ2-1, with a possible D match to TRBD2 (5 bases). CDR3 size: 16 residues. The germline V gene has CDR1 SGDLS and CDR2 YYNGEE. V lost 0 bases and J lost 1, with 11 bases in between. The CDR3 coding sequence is TGTGCCAGCAGCGTAGGGAGCGGTGGGTCCTACAATGAGCAGTTCTTC. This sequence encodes CASSVGSGGSYNEQFF. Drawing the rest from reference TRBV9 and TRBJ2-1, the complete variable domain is DSGVTQTPKHLITATGQRVTLRCSPRSGDLSVYWYQQSLDQGLQFLIQYYNGEERAKGNILERFSAQQFPDLHSELNLSSLELGDSALYFCASSVGSGGSYNEQFFGPGTRLTVL.